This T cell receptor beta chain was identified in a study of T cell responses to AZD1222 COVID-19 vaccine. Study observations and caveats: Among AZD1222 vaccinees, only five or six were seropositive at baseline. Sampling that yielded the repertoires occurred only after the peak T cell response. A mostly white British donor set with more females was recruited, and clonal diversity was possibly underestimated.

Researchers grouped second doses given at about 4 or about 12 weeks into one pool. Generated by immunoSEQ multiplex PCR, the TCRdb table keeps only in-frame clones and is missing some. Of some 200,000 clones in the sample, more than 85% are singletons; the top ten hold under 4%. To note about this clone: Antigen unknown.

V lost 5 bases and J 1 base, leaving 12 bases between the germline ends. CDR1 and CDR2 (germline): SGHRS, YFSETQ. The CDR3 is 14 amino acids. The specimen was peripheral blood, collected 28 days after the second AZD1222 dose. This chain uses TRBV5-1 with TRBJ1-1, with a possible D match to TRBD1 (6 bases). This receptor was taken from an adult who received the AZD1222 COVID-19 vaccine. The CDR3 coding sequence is TGCGCCAGCAGAGGTGCGACAGGGAACACTGAAGCTTTCTTT. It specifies CASRGATGNTEAFF. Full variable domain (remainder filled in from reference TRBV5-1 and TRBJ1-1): KAGVTQTPRYLIKTRGQQVTLSCSPISGHRSVSWYQQTPGQGLQFLFEYFSETQRNKGNFPGRFSGRQFSNSRSEMNVSTLELGDSALYLCASRGATGNTEAFFGQGTRLTVV.